A selection of T cell receptor beta chains follows, all from one sample in a study of blood T cell repertoires in COVID-19. Clones were sequenced by immunoSEQ multiplex PCR, and TCRdb holds only the in-frame ones, with some missing. The sample consists of 200,000 or so clones, less than 90% of them appearing once. Sequencing was carried out using peripheral blood. These receptors were obtained from a human donor in a cohort sampled during active COVID-19. Both conserved end residues are part of each CDR3. A D gene is named only where the DNA matches it firmly. Some rows mark clone size as missing; the rest say once, few, many or name a class of expanded clone.

clone_size j_call v_call d_call cdr3_aa cdr3_nt
few TRBJ2-4 TRBV14 . CASSLGVSVKGIQYF TGTGCCAGCAGCCTCGGGGTTTCGGTCAAAGGCATTCAGTACTTC
. TRBJ1-3 TRBV6-1 TRBD1 CASSEQGDRGNTIYF TGTGCCAGCAGTGAACAGGGGGACCGGGGAAACACCATATATTTT
. TRBJ1-1 TRBV5-1 . CASSLAVRTDTEAFF TGCGCCAGCAGCTTGGCCGTACGAACTGACACTGAAGCTTTCTTT
. TRBJ2-5 TRBV27 TRBD2 CASSLGWGGRETQYF TGTGCCAGCAGTTTAGGGTGGGGGGGACGCGAGACCCAGTACTTC
. TRBJ2-3 TRBV5-8 TRBD1 CASSFRGQSTDTQYF TGTGCCAGCAGCTTCAGGGGGCAGAGCACAGATACGCAGTATTTT
. TRBJ1-1 TRBV18 . CASSPNSVGTEAFF TGTGCCAGCTCACCTAACAGTGTAGGAACTGAAGCTTTCTTT
. TRBJ2-1 TRBV7-9 . CASSLALPQQFF TGTGCCAGCAGCTTAGCACTCCCACAGCAGTTCTTC
. TRBJ1-3 TRBV27 . CASSSGFGGNTIYF TGTGCCAGCAGTTCAGGGTTTGGTGGAAACACCATATATTTT
. TRBJ2-5 TRBV7-3 TRBD2 CASSLGGRGSGAETQYF TGTGCCAGCAGCTTAGGCGGTCGAGGTAGCGGGGCGGAGACCCAGTACTTC
. TRBJ1-6 TRBV19 TRBD1 CASADRVGSPLHF TGTGCCAGTGCCGACAGGGTCGGTTCACCCCTCCACTTT
. TRBJ1-2 TRBV19 TRBD1 CASKSPGQGSGYTF TGTGCCAGTAAATCCCCGGGACAGGGGTCCGGCTACACCTTC
. TRBJ2-2 TRBV6-6 . CASSFNSGELFF TGTGCCAGCAGTTTCAACAGCGGGGAGCTGTTTTTT
few TRBJ1-2 TRBV7-8 TRBD1 CASSSTGSNYGYTF TGTGCCAGCAGCTCGACAGGGTCTAACTATGGCTACACCTTC
. TRBJ2-7 TRBV7-6 . CASSPSGFSYEQYF TGTGCCAGCAGCCCCTCAGGGTTCTCCTACGAGCAGTACTTC
. TRBJ2-3 TRBV4-1 TRBD2 CASSQTGLVPDTQYF TGCGCCAGCAGCCAAACGGGACTAGTCCCCGATACGCAGTATTTT
. TRBJ1-4 TRBV15 TRBD1 CATSRAQGGYVKLFF TGTGCCACCAGCAGGGCGCAGGGGGGATATGTGAAACTGTTTTTT
. TRBJ1-2 TRBV14 . CASSQVATGGNYGYTF TGTGCCAGCAGCCAAGTAGCGACAGGTGGAAACTATGGCTACACCTTC
. TRBJ2-7 TRBV27 TRBD2 CASSPPSGVYEQYF TGTGCCAGCAGCCCCCCTAGCGGGGTCTACGAGCAGTACTTC
. TRBJ1-1 TRBV28 . CASSPGTRSTEAFF TGTGCCAGCAGCCCGGGAACTCGAAGCACTGAAGCTTTCTTT
. TRBJ1-1 TRBV5-1 TRBD1 CASSREGTVPEAFF TGCGCCAGCAGCCGCGAGGGGACAGTACCTGAAGCTTTCTTT
once TRBJ1-1 TRBV12-3/TRBV12-4 . CASSPYSGEAFF TGTGCCAGCAGTCCTTATTCGGGTGAAGCTTTCTTT
. TRBJ2-5 TRBV6-6 TRBD1 CASRPQDRDAETQYF TGTGCCAGCAGGCCTCAAGACAGGGACGCGGAGACCCAGTACTTC
. TRBJ1-2 TRBV19 . CASTGAGGHYGYTF TGTGCCAGTACAGGGGCGGGAGGGCACTATGGCTACACCTTC
. TRBJ2-2 TRBV6-2/TRBV6-3 . CASSRDFNTGELFF TGTGCCAGCAGTAGGGACTTTAACACCGGGGAGCTGTTTTTT
. TRBJ1-5 TRBV27 . CASSLGGAQPQHF TGTGCCAGCAGTTTAGGGGGGGCCCAGCCCCAGCATTTT
. TRBJ1-5 TRBV2 . CASSGVSAGSNQPQHF TGTGCCAGCAGTGGGGTTTCGGCGGGTAGCAATCAGCCCCAGCATTTT
. TRBJ2-2 TRBV10-3 TRBD1 CAIRAGTGDTGELFF TGTGCCATCAGGGCCGGGACAGGGGACACCGGGGAGCTGTTTTTT
. TRBJ2-2 TRBV5-1 TRBD2 CASSKLLAGDTGELFF TGCGCCAGCAGCAAATTACTAGCGGGAGACACCGGGGAGCTGTTTTTT
. TRBJ1-5 TRBV19 . CASSASGGQPQHF TGTGCCAGTAGTGCCTCGGGGGGTCAGCCCCAGCATTTT
. TRBJ2-1 TRBV7-3 TRBD2 CASSLDGGAIDEQFF TGTGCCAGCAGCTTAGACGGGGGGGCCATCGATGAGCAGTTCTTC
. TRBJ1-2 TRBV19 . CASSPVNYGYTF TGTGCCAGTAGTCCAGTAAACTATGGCTACACCTTC
. TRBJ1-2 TRBV5-6 . CASSLLSNDGYTF TGTGCCAGCAGCTTGTTATCTAACGATGGCTACACCTTC
. TRBJ2-7 TRBV10-3 . CAIRGRGEQYF TGTGCCATCAGGGGCAGGGGCGAGCAGTACTTC
few TRBJ2-7 TRBV19 TRBD1 CASSPSRDRGEQYF TGTGCCAGTAGTCCGTCCCGGGACAGGGGCGAGCAGTACTTC
. TRBJ2-7 TRBV11-2 . CASSLGIRTPPYEQYF TGTGCCAGCAGCTTAGGAATTCGGACTCCGCCCTACGAGCAGTACTTC
. TRBJ1-1 TRBV7-9 TRBD1 CASSLRAGTGVAEAFF TGTGCCAGCAGCTTACGCGCCGGGACAGGGGTCGCTGAAGCTTTCTTT
. TRBJ1-2 TRBV7-2 . CASSWELNNYGYTF TGTGCCAGCAGCTGGGAGCTAAATAACTATGGCTACACCTTC
once TRBJ1-6 TRBV9 . CAVPGEGRSPLHF TGTGCGGTCCCTGGGGAGGGGCGCTCACCCCTCCACTTT
. TRBJ1-2 TRBV5-1 TRBD1 CASSLGQEGYGYTF TGCGCCAGCAGCCTAGGACAGGAAGGCTATGGCTACACCTTC
. TRBJ2-6 TRBV13 . CASSLWVAGGANVLTF TGTGCCAGCAGCTTATGGGTCGCGGGTGGGGCCAACGTCCTGACTTTC
. TRBJ2-7 TRBV5-1 TRBD1 CASGQSGTGVEQYF TGCGCCAGCGGACAATCCGGGACAGGGGTCGAGCAGTACTTC
. TRBJ2-3 TRBV5-1 . CASSPDRPTDTQYF TGCGCCAGCAGCCCAGACAGGCCCACAGATACGCAGTATTTT
. TRBJ2-2 TRBV6-4 . CASSTGQYTGELFF TGTGCCAGCAGCACTGGACAGTACACCGGGGAGCTGTTTTTT
. TRBJ2-3 TRBV6-5 TRBD2 CASSLGLAVDTQYF TGTGCCAGCAGTCTCGGACTAGCGGTAGATACGCAGTATTTT
. TRBJ2-3 TRBV5-1 TRBD2 CASSLGGLAGADTQYF TGCGCCAGCAGCTTGGGTGGACTAGCGGGAGCAGATACGCAGTATTTT
. TRBJ1-4 TRBV4-1 . CASSPEGAAGKLFF TGCGCCAGCAGCCCAGAAGGGGCTGCTGGGAAACTGTTTTTT
. TRBJ2-7 TRBV28 . CASSRTGFSVVHEQYF TGTGCCAGCAGTCGTACAGGGTTTTCTGTCGTCCACGAGCAGTACTTC
. TRBJ2-7 TRBV5-1 TRBD2 CASSPRTSGSVSYEQYF TGCGCCAGCAGCCCCCGGACTAGCGGGAGTGTATCCTACGAGCAGTACTTC
. TRBJ2-1 TRBV6-4 TRBD2 CASSDSKVGLASYNEQFF TGTGCCAGCAGTGACTCGAAGGTGGGACTAGCCTCCTACAATGAGCAGTTCTTC
few TRBJ2-5 TRBV4-1 TRBD1 CASSQVGDRGETQYF TGCGCCAGCAGCCAAGTAGGAGACAGGGGTGAGACCCAGTACTTC
. TRBJ1-6 TRBV7-2 . CASSPHRDNSPLHF TGTGCCAGCAGCCCTCACAGGGATAATTCACCCCTCCACTTT